The TCR beta chain described here comes from a study of tumor-infiltrating lymphocytes in primary liver carcinoma. Study context: All patients, whether men or women, fell within 30 to 69 years of age.

Findings and limits, study-wide: Relative to tumor region pairs, the tumor-adjacent and tumor-blood pairs showed overlap that was lower. Only about 7.5-24% of top clones showed up in all five tumor regions.

Co-extraction yielded RNA and DNA from roughly 20-30 mg of unsorted bulk tissue. Over 80% viable tumor cells were present in every tumor sample. As to this clonotype: As yet, its antigen is unknown. A read error may produce the germline difference seen at one junction end.

Starting from roughly 0.5 ug of total RNA, TCR beta cDNA was produced with a primer in the constant region. A slightly modified ARM-PCR protocol with three nested multiplex PCR rounds produced these TCR beta libraries. In TCRdb, the multiplex PCR reads were re-called with MiXCR into one record per CDR3 protein. The sample includes about 50,000 distinct CDR3 sequences, 65% to 85% seen only once; the top ten take 24%. Material for sequencing was liver tumor tissue from sampling region 5. Subset meaning: tumor region T5, tumor centre. The receptor was derived from a man aged 35 to 55 with primary liver carcinoma and hepatitis B virus infection.

The CDR3 coding sequence is TGTGCCAGCAGAAAAAAGATGGGGGTAGGAGGGGATGAGCACTTCTTC. Translating gives CASRKKMGVGGDEHFF. The chain has TRBV11-1 and TRBJ2-1, with D tentatively TRBD2 (6 bases). From germline, CDR1 is SGHAT and CDR2 FQDESV (reference sequence). The length of the CDR3 is 16 residues.